Listed below are T cell receptor beta chains from one sample, sequenced in a study of regulatory T cells in long-lasting Graves disease. In TCRdb, the multiplex PCR reads were re-called with MiXCR into one record per CDR3 protein. The table includes hundreds of thousands of distinct CDR3 sequences, 12% detected once. A further study also used this sample, focusing on T cells in Graves' hyperthyroidism and ophthalmopathy.

The material sequenced was peripheral blood mononuclear cells (PBMCs), taken at new diagnosis, from a patient treated with antithyroid drugs. The receptors shown here come from a woman aged 25 to 45 with Graves disease. Both conserved end residues are part of each CDR3. A D gene is named only where the DNA matches it firmly. Size is omitted from some rows. Given values are once, few, many or a class for expanded clones.

TRBJ1-4 | TRBD1 | TRBV7-8 | - | TGTGCCAGCAGCTTACAGGGGGACGGAGAAAAACTGTTTTTT | CASSLQGDGEKLFF
TRBJ2-7 | - | TRBV27 | many | TGTGCCAGCCTTCCTACCTCGGTCATTACCCCCCGAGTCTTCTACGAGCAGTACTTC | CASLPTSVITPRVFYEQYF
TRBJ2-3 | TRBD2 | TRBV7-9 | many | TGTGCCAGCGCGGTGACTAGCGGGAGTCGGGAGAACACAGATACGCAGTATTTT | CASAVTSGSRENTDTQYF
TRBJ2-7 | TRBD2 | TRBV10-3 | few | TGTGCCATCTCAGAGGGGACTAGCGGGAGATACGAGCAGTACTTC | CAISEGTSGRYEQYF
TRBJ2-1 | - | TRBV6-1 | many | TGTGCCAGCAGTCAGGGCGTTGAGCAGTTCTTC | CASSQGVEQFF
TRBJ2-1 | - | TRBV3-1 | few | TGTGCCAGCAGCCAAGATCTGGCATCCAAAGGCGATGAGCAGTTCTTC | CASSQDLASKGDEQFF
TRBJ2-2 | - | TRBV7-9 | many | TGTGCCAGCAGACCTGTGGGGGCGCCGAACACCGGGGAGCTGTTTTTT | CASRPVGAPNTGELFF
TRBJ2-7 | TRBD1 | TRBV29-1 | - | TGCAGCGTTACCGACAGGGCCAGCTCCTACGAGCAGTACTTC | CSVTDRASSYEQYF
TRBJ2-1 | TRBD2 | TRBV7-9 | - | TGTGCCAGCAGCTTAGTAGGGGGACTAGCGGGAGTCAATGAGCAGTTCTTC | CASSLVGGLAGVNEQFF
TRBJ2-1 | TRBD2 | TRBV3-1 | - | TGTGCCAGCAGCCAACCCGGGGGGAGCGGGCTTTACAATGAGCAGTTCTTC | CASSQPGGSGLYNEQFF
TRBJ2-7 | - | TRBV20-1 | many | TGCAGTGCTAGAGCAGCCCAGGGGGGCCCTAGCTCCTACGAGCAGTACTTC | CSARAAQGGPSSYEQYF
TRBJ1-2 | - | TRBV5-6 | many | TGTGCCAGCAGCTCGGGACACAGCCTCTATGGCTACACCTTC | CASSSGHSLYGYTF
TRBJ2-7 | TRBD2 | TRBV7-3 | few | TGTGCCAGCAGCTTAACTGGGGGGGGAAAGCAGTACTTC | CASSLTGGGKQYF
TRBJ1-5 | - | TRBV3-1 | many | TGTGCCAGCAGCCAAGCCGAGGTCCGTACTGAGAGCAATCAGCCCCAGCATTTT | CASSQAEVRTESNQPQHF
TRBJ1-1 | TRBD1 | TRBV30 | few | TGTGCCTGGAGCCGCCGGGACAGCATGAACACTGAAGCTTTCTTT | CAWSRRDSMNTEAFF
TRBJ1-5 | - | TRBV2 | many | TGTGCCAGCAGTGAGGGTCAGGGGATGAGCAATCAGCCCCAGCATTTT | CASSEGQGMSNQPQHF
TRBJ1-6 | - | TRBV7-9 | many | TGTGCCAGCAGCTTAGTGGCCAGTCGAAATTCACCCCTCCACTTT | CASSLVASRNSPLHF
TRBJ1-2 | - | TRBV12-3/TRBV12-4 | many | TGTGCCAGCACTTTAGGACCGGGTGGTGGCTACACCTTC | CASTLGPGGGYTF
TRBJ1-3 | - | TRBV4-2 | - | TGTGCCAGCAGCCAAGCCACCGGATACACCATATATTTT | CASSQATGYTIYF
TRBJ1-2 | - | TRBV7-2 | many | TGTGCCAGCAGCGGCGACGGTTATGGCTACACCTTC | CASSGDGYGYTF
TRBJ1-2 | TRBD1 | TRBV7-9 | many | TGTGCCAGCAGCTCTAGTGGACCGGGACAGGCCGGGGGCTACACCTTC | CASSSSGPGQAGGYTF
TRBJ2-3 | TRBD1 | TRBV27 | many | TGTGCCAGCAGGCCCCAGGGGGCTCGTACGCAGTATTTT | CASRPQGARTQYF
TRBJ2-1 | TRBD2 | TRBV20-1 | - | TGCAGTGCTAGGCCTAGCGGGAGTGACTACTACAATGAGCAGTTCTTC | CSARPSGSDYYNEQFF
TRBJ1-4 | - | TRBV11-2 | - | TGTGCCAGCAGCTTAGATTTCGGACATCCAGGAGAAAAACTGTTTTTT | CASSLDFGHPGEKLFF
TRBJ2-5 | TRBD2 | TRBV28 | many | TGTGCCAGCAGTTTATTTGCGCTCGGTAAACTAGCGGGAGGGCCTGAGACCCAGTACTTC | CASSLFALGKLAGGPETQYF
TRBJ1-2 | - | TRBV9 | many | TGTGCCAGCAGCGTATACACAGGGAGTGGCTACACCTTC | CASSVYTGSGYTF
TRBJ1-2 | - | TRBV20-1 | many | TGCAGTGCTAGAGGATCGGGTCCGCGTGGCTACACCTTC | CSARGSGPRGYTF
TRBJ1-6 | TRBD1 | TRBV11-2 | many | TGTGCCAGCAGCTCTGGACAGGTCCCGTCGTATAATTCACCCCTCCACTTT | CASSSGQVPSYNSPLHF
TRBJ2-1 | TRBD2 | TRBV12-5 | once | TGTGCTAGTGGTTTGGTACCGGCGGGAGGGCCGCGGTCCAATGAGCAGTTCTTC | CASGLVPAGGPRSNEQFF
TRBJ1-5 | - | TRBV6-5 | - | TGTGCCAGCAGTTACGCCGTTAGTGATCAGCCCCAGCATTTT | CASSYAVSDQPQHF
TRBJ2-7 | TRBD2 | TRBV20-1 | many | TGCAGTGCTAGAGCGAAGCGGGAGATCAACGAGCAGTACTTC | CSARAKREINEQYF
TRBJ2-1 | - | TRBV9 | few | TGTGCCAGCAGCGGCCAGGGTGGCCTGGGCTCCTACAATGAGCAGTTCTTC | CASSGQGGLGSYNEQFF
TRBJ1-5 | - | TRBV6-5 | few | TGTGCCAGCAGTTATCAGGGAAGCAATCAGCCCCAGCATTTT | CASSYQGSNQPQHF
TRBJ1-2 | TRBD1 | TRBV18 | many | TGTGCCAGCTCACCAGAGACAGGGCTTGTTGGGGGCTACACCTTC | CASSPETGLVGGYTF
TRBJ2-3 | TRBD2 | TRBV7-9 | many | TGTGCCACCCTGAGACTAGCGGAGTACACAGATACGCAGTATTTT | CATLRLAEYTDTQYF
TRBJ2-1 | - | TRBV19 | few | TGTGCCAGTAGTTGGTCAAGGGTAATCAATGAGCAGTTCTTC | CASSWSRVINEQFF
TRBJ2-2 | - | TRBV6-1 | - | TGTGCCAGCAAGGGGGTCACCGGGGAGCTGTTTTTT | CASKGVTGELFF
TRBJ1-2 | - | TRBV27 | many | TGTGCCAGCAGCTCTCCGGTAACAGGATTCTATGGCTACACCTTC | CASSSPVTGFYGYTF
TRBJ1-4 | - | TRBV20-1 | few | TGCAGTGCTAGAGAAACCGGGCTAAGTAATGAAAAACTGTTTTTT | CSARETGLSNEKLFF
TRBJ1-2 | - | TRBV28 | many | TGTGCCAGCAGACGCCTGCACCGGGACTATGGCTACACCTTC | CASRRLHRDYGYTF